This T cell receptor beta chain comes out of a study of shared clonotypes between healthy human individuals. Study-wide context: Donors consisted of two women and a few men between 18 and 49.

The healthy adult donors were HIV-negative and reported no recent acute infections or vaccinations. Turning to this clone: Its target is unknown.

The CDR3 runs to 17 residues. Trimming at V came to 4 bases and at J to 4 bases, leaving 12 bases not matched to a gene. The germline CDR1 and CDR2 sequences are SGDLS and YYNGEE. Study-level results: Naive subsets generally had larger estimated richness than memory subsets.

Study processing details: ImmunoSEQ only sent back junction sequences with no quality scores, so filtering was done differently. Sequenced by immunoSEQ multiplex PCR; TCRdb stores in-frame clones only, minus some. The D gene and trimming were derived from the DNA, and the V and J assignments and clone size from that table. Seen here are some 700,000 clones, about nine tenths observed once, and the top ten hold 30% to 40%. Sample: memory CD8+ T cells from PBMCs. Subset described: CD45RO+ cells pooled with CCR7-negative TemRA cells. The chain combines TRBV9 with TRBJ2-7; TRBD2 matches at 12 bases. This clonotype was sampled from a man aged 18 to 29 in good health. Some clones in this sample may be carry-over from other donors' samples. CDR3 DNA sequence: TGTGCCAGCAGCCCCCGTATGACTAGCGGGAGTCCTTACGAGCAGTACTTC. Its protein product is CASSPRMTSGSPYEQYF.